This T cell receptor beta chain was identified during a study of T cell repertoires in cytomegalovirus infection. Study details: As its CMV epitopes, the study selected recently identified HLA-C-restricted and well-studied HLA-B-restricted targets. CMV infection and matching HLA type were both indicated by public TCR beta signatures. Study-wide results and limits: Carriage of CMV together with the relevant HLA was identifiable through cumulative public TCR beta family frequency.

TCRdb re-called the reads through MiXCR, storing one row per CDR3 protein. The sample consists of fewer than 1,000,000 distinct CDR3 sequences, roughly 31% of them appearing once. About this clonotype itself: The antigen remains undetermined.

The material was cultured CD8+ T cells from PBMCs, obtained from culture after CMV antigen stimulation. This TCR came from a human donor in good health (CMV status not recorded). Some clones in this sample may be carry-over from other donors' samples.

In DNA form, the CDR3 reads TGTGCCAGCACCGATCCCCGGACTTCCTACAATGAGCAGTTCTTC. Its protein product is CASTDPRTSYNEQFF. The chain joins TRBV12-3 or TRBV12-4 to TRBJ2-1, with D possibly being TRBD2 (5 bases). Trimming stripped 7 bases from V and 1 base from J, with 14 bases between. The CDR3 extends over 15 amino acids.